This record looks at one T cell receptor beta chain sequence and its context. The source of the sample is a study of blood T cell repertoires in COVID-19. Study overall: Some COVID-19 samples were acute and others convalescent; all came from the United States, Italy and Spain. PBMCs, B-cell-depleted T cells, or T cells provided the cDNA or gDNA that made up the material.

This CDR3 comprises 15 residues. The germline CDR1 and CDR2 sequences are SGHTA and FQGTGA. The J segment lost 2 bases and the V segment lost 2 bases, leaving 3 bases of the junction unmatched. Original processing notes: Estimated nucleated cell counts came from reference gene primer amplification. Sequencing was performed with immunoSEQ multiplex PCR; in TCRdb, only in-frame clones are kept and a portion is missing. From that table come the V and J calls and clone size; the DNA was used to work out D and trimming. Among around 110,000 clones listed, over 65% were seen once. The TCR was taken from a man aged 25-45 years with acute or convalescent COVID-19. Specimen: peripheral blood. The chain has TRBV7-3 and TRBJ2-1; 7 nucleotides line up with TRBD1. CDR3 coding DNA: TGTGCCAGCAGCTTAGGACAGGCCGCCTACAATGAGCAGTTCTTC. Its translation is CASSLGQAAYNEQFF.